The present TCR beta chain was sequenced within a study of cytomegalovirus exposure and HLA in healthy donors. Study-wide background: An early release of data contained roughly 86 million unique TCRs, which came from HLA-typed donors. Study findings and constraints: Beyond CMV serostatus, there was no information to go on about immune exposure. Based on reports, TCR beta sequences accurately predicted HLA-A and HLA-B alleles for most subjects. In a later analysis, DRB1 alleles had the most associated TCRs; HLA-C alleles the fewest.

Germline V lookup: CDR1 SGDLS, CDR2 YYNGEE. CDR3 length: 13 amino acids. The V gene end was trimmed by 3 bases and the J gene end by 8 bases; junction bases not matched to a gene: 7. This PCR relied on a set of 60 Vbeta primers and 13 Jbeta primers. The assay was immunoSEQ multiplex PCR, and TCRdb's table has in-frame clones only and misses some. This sample has approximately 76,000 clones, with 70% to 85% found just once. On this clone: Its antigen remains unidentified.

Specimen: PBMCs. The TCR sequence derives from a man younger than 45 in good health and CMV-seronegative. The chain combines TRBV9 with TRBJ1-1, with TRBD1 identical over 7 bases. CDR3 protein: CASSGGTVTEAFF. The CDR3 region has the DNA TGTGCCAGCAGCGGGGGGACAGTAACAGAAGCTTTCTTT.